These T cell receptor beta chains were read from a single sample in a study of shared clonotypes between healthy human individuals. The assay was immunoSEQ multiplex PCR, and TCRdb's table has in-frame clones only and misses some. This sample has millions of clones, with 93% found just once. Source material: naive CD4+ T cells from PBMCs. Receptors originate from a young man in good health. Some clones in this sample may be carry-over from other donors' samples. The CDR3 runs from the conserved cysteine through the conserved F or W. The order of the fields is D gene, J gene, CDR3 length, V gene, clone size, CDR3 DNA, CDR3 protein. The D gene is left open where the match is weak. Expanded clones are given a class, and other clones once, few, many or no size at all.

TRBD1 TRBJ2-2 15 TRBV4-3 - TGCGCCAGCAGCCAAGAGACAGGGTTCGCCGGGGAGCTGTTTTTT CASSQETGFAGELFF
- TRBJ1-1 13 TRBV28 - TGTGCCAGCATCCCGGGGCGGTACACTGAAGCTTTCTTT CASIPGRYTEAFF
- TRBJ1-2 10 TRBV7-9 - TGTGCCAGCAGCCCCACTGGCTACACCTTC CASSPTGYTF
- TRBJ2-1 14 TRBV5-1 - TGCGCCAGCAGCCTACAGGGATTCTACAATGAGCAGTTCTTC CASSLQGFYNEQFF
TRBD2 TRBJ2-3 19 TRBV7-2 - TGTGCCAGCAGCTTAGGGCTACTAGCGGGAGTGTTCAGCACAGATACGCAGTATTTT CASSLGLLAGVFSTDTQYF
TRBD1 TRBJ2-5 15 TRBV19 - TGTGCCAGTAGTATCGGTACAGGGGGACGAGAGACCCAGTACTTC CASSIGTGGRETQYF
- TRBJ1-1 13 TRBV5-1 - TGCGCCAGCAGCCGAGACGGGAACACTGAAGCTTTCTTT CASSRDGNTEAFF
- TRBJ1-2 17 TRBV7-6 - TGTGCCAGCAGCTTAAACTTTGCTGGGGAGCCTAACTATGGCTACACCTTC CASSLNFAGEPNYGYTF
TRBD1 TRBJ1-1 18 TRBV19 - TGTGCCAGTAGCAATACCAGGACAGGGAATTTTGGGAACACTGAAGCTTTCTTT CASSNTRTGNFGNTEAFF
- TRBJ2-2 14 TRBV19 - TGTGCCAGTAGTAAGACACAGGGATCCGGGGAGCTGTTTTTT CASSKTQGSGELFF
- TRBJ2-1 15 TRBV6-5 - TGTGCCAGCAGTTACGGGCAACGAACCTACAATGAGCAGTTCTTC CASSYGQRTYNEQFF
- TRBJ2-6 15 TRBV5-1 - TGCGCCAGCAGCTTAACCGGATCTGGGGCCAACGTCCTGACTTTC CASSLTGSGANVLTF
- TRBJ2-7 13 TRBV28 - TGTGCCAGCAGGGGGGGGACATCCTACGAGCAGTACTTC CASRGGTSYEQYF
TRBD2 TRBJ2-7 14 TRBV28 - TGTGCCAGCGGCAGAGCGGGAGCTATTTACGAGCAGTACTTC CASGRAGAIYEQYF
- TRBJ2-3 14 TRBV29-1 - TGCAGCGTTGTCCAGGTACTCTTCACAGATACGCAGTATTTT CSVVQVLFTDTQYF
- TRBJ2-7 16 TRBV19 once TGTGCCAGTAGTACCAAGGCGGGACTGGGCTCCTACGAGCAGTACTTC CASSTKAGLGSYEQYF
- TRBJ2-7 15 TRBV27 once TGTGCCAGCAGTTTATCGCGGGGTAGGTCCTACGAGCAGTACTTC CASSLSRGRSYEQYF
TRBD1 TRBJ1-1 15 TRBV19 - TGTGCCAGTAAAGGCCGGGACAGGTTGAACACTGAAGCTTTCTTT CASKGRDRLNTEAFF
TRBD2 TRBJ2-4 19 TRBV14 - TGTGCCAGCAGCCACCCAGCGGGAGAAAGAGGCCTGGTCAAAAACATTCAGTACTTC CASSHPAGERGLVKNIQYF
TRBD1 TRBJ2-5 15 TRBV10-3 - TGTGCCATCAGTGATCCGGACAGGCGACAAGAGACCCAGTACTTC CAISDPDRRQETQYF
TRBD2 TRBJ2-5 17 TRBV6-1 - TGTGCCAGCAGTGCAGGTTGGGGGGGAAGATCCCAAGAGACCCAGTACTTC CASSAGWGGRSQETQYF